This T cell receptor beta chain derives from a study of blood T cells in healthy people across ages. Together with a sample-barcoded 5' primer, a J-beta primer mix was included in a second PCR lasting about 6 to 11 cycles. A tag from a template-switch adaptor with 12 random nucleotides marked each cDNA molecule. TCRdb recomputed calls from the 5' RACE reads with MiXCR, one row per CDR3 protein. Of approximately 1.5 million distinct CDR3 sequences in the sample, roughly 30% were seen once. CDR1 and CDR2 (germline): DFQATT, SNEGSKA (reference sequence). Trimming took 2 bases from V and 8 from J, leaving 12 bases between them. The CDR3 runs 12 residues.

Source material: blood. The V and J genes are TRBV20-1 and TRBJ1-2, with D uncertain. The receptor was isolated from a woman aged 25 to 39 in good health. In DNA, the CDR3 is TGCAGTGCTAGAAGTGTGGACGGGGGCTACACCTTC. It encodes CSARSVDGGYTF.